This record covers a single T cell receptor (beta chain). This specimen comes from a study of blood T cell repertoires in COVID-19. Study details: Researchers got acute and convalescent COVID-19 samples from the United States, Italy and Spain. In each case, the material was cDNA or gDNA derived from T cells, B-cell-depleted T cells, or PBMCs.

The J segment lost 3 bases and the V segment lost 3 bases, leaving 4 bases of the junction unmatched. The CDR3 covers 14 residues. CDR1 KGHSH and CDR2 LQKENI come from the germline V gene. Original data processing: Amplification of reference gene primers was used by the study to estimate nucleated cell counts. TCRdb's copy holds only in-frame clones and misses some; the assay was immunoSEQ multiplex PCR. V and J calls and clone size are copied from that table; D and trimming were computed from the DNA. The table lists roughly 54,000 clones, 90% to 95% of them singletons, with 3.9% in the top ten. The chain couples TRBV18 to TRBJ2-7, with TRBD1 matching 8 bases. Input material: peripheral blood. The origin of this receptor is a man in his fifties or sixties with acute or convalescent COVID-19. The CDR3 DNA sequence: TGTGCCAGCTCACCGACAGGGGCGAACTACGAGCAGTACTTC. Amino acid sequence: CASSPTGANYEQYF. Full variable domain (rest looked up from reference TRBV18 and TRBJ2-7): NAGVMQNPRHLVRRRGQEARLRCSPMKGHSHVYWYRQLPEEGLKFMVYLQKENIIDESGMPKERFSAEFPKEGPSILRIQQVVRGDSAAYFCASSPTGANYEQYFGPGTRLTVT.